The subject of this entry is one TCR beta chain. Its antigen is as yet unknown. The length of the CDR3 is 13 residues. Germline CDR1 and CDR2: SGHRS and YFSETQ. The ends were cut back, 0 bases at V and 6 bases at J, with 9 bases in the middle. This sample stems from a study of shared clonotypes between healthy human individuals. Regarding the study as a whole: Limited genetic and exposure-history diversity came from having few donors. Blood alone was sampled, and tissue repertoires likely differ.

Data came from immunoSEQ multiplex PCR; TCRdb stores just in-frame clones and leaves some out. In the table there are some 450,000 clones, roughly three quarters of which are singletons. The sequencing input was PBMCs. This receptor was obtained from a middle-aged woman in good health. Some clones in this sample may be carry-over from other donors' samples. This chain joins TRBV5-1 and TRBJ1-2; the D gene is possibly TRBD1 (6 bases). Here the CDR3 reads CASSLAEGDGYTF. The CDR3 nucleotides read TGCGCCAGCAGCTTGGCCGAGGGGGATGGCTACACCTTC.